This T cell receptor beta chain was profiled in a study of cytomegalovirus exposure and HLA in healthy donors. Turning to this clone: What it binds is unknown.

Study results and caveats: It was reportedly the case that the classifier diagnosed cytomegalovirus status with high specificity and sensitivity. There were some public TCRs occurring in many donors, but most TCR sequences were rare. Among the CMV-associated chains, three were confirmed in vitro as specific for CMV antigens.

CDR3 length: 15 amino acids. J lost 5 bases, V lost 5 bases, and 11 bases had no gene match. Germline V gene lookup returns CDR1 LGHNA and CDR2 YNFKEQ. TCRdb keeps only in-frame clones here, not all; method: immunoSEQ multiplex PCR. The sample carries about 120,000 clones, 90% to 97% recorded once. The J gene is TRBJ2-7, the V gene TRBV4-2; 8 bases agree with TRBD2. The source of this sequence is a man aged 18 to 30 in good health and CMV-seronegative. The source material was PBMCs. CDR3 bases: TGTGCCAGCAGCTTCCGACTAGCGCGGGAGGACGAGCAGTACTTC. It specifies CASSFRLAREDEQYF.